This T cell receptor (beta chain) was documented in a study of shared clonotypes between healthy human individuals. General study findings and limits: Enrolling few donors narrowed the genetic and exposure-history diversity that was represented.

The unsorted PBMC replicate PCRs were performed with roughly 280 ng DNA, tens of thousands of T cell genomes. Sequencing of unsorted PBMC DNA was carried out using ten immunoSEQ deep assay plates. Study processing details: Junction-only sequences without quality scores came from ImmunoSEQ, so filtering differed. Using immunoSEQ multiplex PCR, the repertoire was profiled, and TCRdb retains in-frame clones only, with some absent. V and J calls and clone size are given by that table; D and trimming were obtained from the DNA. Here the sample spans a few hundred thousand clones, approximately 79% being singletons. V lost 0 bases, J lost 6 bases, and 4 bases stayed unmatched. Germline-derived CDR1 and CDR2 are MNHEY and SMNVEV (reference sequence). CDR3 length: 14 amino acids. Worth noting for this clone: Antigen: not known.

The sequencing input was PBMCs. This rearrangement joins TRBV27 to TRBJ2-7; 8 positions match TRBD2. The source is a woman in her 40s in good health. Some clones in this sample may be carry-over from other donors' samples. CDR3 loop: CASSLSAGGTEQYF. CDR3 nucleotides: TGTGCCAGCAGTTTATCGGCGGGAGGAACCGAGCAGTACTTC.